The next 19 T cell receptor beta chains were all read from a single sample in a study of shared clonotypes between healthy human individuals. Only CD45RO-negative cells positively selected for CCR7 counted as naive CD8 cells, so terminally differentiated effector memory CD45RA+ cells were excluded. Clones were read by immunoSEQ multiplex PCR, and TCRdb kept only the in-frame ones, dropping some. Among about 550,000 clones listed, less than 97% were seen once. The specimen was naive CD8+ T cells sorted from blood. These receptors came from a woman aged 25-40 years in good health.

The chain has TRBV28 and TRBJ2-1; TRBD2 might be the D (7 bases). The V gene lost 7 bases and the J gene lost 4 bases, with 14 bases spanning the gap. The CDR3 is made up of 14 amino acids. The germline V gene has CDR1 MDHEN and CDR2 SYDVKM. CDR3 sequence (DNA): TGTGCCAGCACCCTAGGGGGGGGATACAATGAGCAGTTCTTC. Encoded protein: CASTLGGGYNEQFF.

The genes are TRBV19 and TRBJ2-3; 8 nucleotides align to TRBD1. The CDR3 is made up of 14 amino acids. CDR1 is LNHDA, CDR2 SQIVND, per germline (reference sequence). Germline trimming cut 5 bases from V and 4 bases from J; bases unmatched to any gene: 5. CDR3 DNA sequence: TGTGCCAGTAGTCCTGGACAGGGACCAGATACGCAGTATTTT. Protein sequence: CASSPGQGPDTQYF.

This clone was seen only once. CDR3 coding DNA: TGTGCCTGGAACACAGGTAGGGGGAACACTGAAGCTTTCTTT. This encodes CAWNTGRGNTEAFF. This chain links TRBV30 with TRBJ1-1, with a possible D match to TRBD1 (5 bases). Trimming left V 4 bases short and J 1 base short, with 13 bases between. This CDR3 is 14 amino acids long. Germline V gene sequence: CDR1 GTSNPN, CDR2 SVGIG (reference sequence).

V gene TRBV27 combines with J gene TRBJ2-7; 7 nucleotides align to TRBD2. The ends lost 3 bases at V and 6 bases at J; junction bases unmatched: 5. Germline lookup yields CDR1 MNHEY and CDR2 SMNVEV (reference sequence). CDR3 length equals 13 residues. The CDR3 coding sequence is TGTGCCAGCAGTTTTACGGGGGGTCTCGAGCAGTACTTC. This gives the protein CASSFTGGLEQYF.

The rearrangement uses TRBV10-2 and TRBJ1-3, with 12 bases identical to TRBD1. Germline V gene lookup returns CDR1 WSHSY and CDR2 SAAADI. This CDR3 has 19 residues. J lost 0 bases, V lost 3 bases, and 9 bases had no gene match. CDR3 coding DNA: TGCGCCAGCAGTGATGCCGGGACAGGGGGCGCCGGCTCTGGAAACACCATATATTTT. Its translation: CASSDAGTGGAGSGNTIYF.

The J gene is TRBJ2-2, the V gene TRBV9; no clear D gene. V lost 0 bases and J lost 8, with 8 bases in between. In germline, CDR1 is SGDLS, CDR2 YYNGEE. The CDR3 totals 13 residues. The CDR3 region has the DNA TGTGCCAGCAGCGTAGAAGATTGGGGGGAGCTGTTTTTT. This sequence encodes CASSVEDWGELFF.

The CDR3 region has the DNA TGTGCCAGTAGCCCGGGACACATACTCGGCGAGCAGTACTTC. Translation gives CASSPGHILGEQYF. The V and J genes are TRBV19 and TRBJ2-5, with a possible D match to TRBD1 (6 bases). TRBJ2-7 matches the DNA end more closely, so the J call is doubtful. The CDR3 sequence is 14 residues long. The germline V gene encodes CDR1 LNHDA and CDR2 SQIVND (reference sequence).

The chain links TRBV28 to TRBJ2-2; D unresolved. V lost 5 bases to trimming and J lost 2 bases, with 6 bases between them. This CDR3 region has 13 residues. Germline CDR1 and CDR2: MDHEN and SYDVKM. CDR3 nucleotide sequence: TGTGCCAGCAGTCAGGTCAACACCGGGGAGCTGTTTTTT. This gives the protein CASSQVNTGELFF.

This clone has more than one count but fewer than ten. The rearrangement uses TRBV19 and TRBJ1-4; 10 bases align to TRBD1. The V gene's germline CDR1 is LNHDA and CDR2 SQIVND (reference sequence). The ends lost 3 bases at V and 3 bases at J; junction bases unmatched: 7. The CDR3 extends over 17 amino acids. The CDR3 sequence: CASSIQGQGTSNEKLFF. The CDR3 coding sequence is TGTGCCAGTAGTATCCAGGGACAGGGGACGTCTAATGAAAAACTGTTTTTT.

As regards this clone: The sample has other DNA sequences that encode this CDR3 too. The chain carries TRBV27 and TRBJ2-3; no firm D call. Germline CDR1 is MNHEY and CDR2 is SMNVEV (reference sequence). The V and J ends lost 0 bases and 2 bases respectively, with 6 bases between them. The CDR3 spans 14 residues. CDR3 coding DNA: TGTGCCAGCAGTTTATCACCTGACACAGATACGCAGTATTTT. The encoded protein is CASSLSPDTDTQYF.

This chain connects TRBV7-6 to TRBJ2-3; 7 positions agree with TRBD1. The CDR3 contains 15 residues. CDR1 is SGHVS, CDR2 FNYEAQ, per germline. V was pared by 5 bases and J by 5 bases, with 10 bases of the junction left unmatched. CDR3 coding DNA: TGTGCCAGCAGCCCGAGACAGGGAGAAGTAGATACGCAGTATTTT. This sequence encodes CASSPRQGEVDTQYF.

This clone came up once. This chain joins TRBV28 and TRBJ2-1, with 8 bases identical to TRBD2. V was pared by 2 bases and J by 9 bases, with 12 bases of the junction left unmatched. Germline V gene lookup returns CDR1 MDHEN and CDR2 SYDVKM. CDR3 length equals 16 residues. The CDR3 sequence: CASSLNIREGVSEQFF. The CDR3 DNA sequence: TGTGCCAGCAGTTTAAATATACGGGAGGGAGTCTCTGAGCAGTTCTTC. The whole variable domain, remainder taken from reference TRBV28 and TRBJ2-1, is DVKVTQSSRYLVKRTGEKVFLECVQDMDHENMFWYRQDPGLGLRLIYFSYDVKMKEKGDIPEGYSVSREKKERFSLILESASTNQTSMYLCASSLNIREGVSEQFFGPGTRLTVL.

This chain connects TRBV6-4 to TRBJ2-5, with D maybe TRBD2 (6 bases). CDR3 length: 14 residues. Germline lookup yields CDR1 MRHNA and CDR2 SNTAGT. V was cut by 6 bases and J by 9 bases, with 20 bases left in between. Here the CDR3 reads CASSPGPGTGAQYF. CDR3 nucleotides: TGTGCCAGCAGCCCAGGGCCGGGGACGGGGGCCCAGTACTTC.

The CDR3 is CASSSTGEDTEAFF. DNA for the CDR3: TGTGCCAGCAGCTCTACAGGGGAAGACACTGAAGCTTTCTTT. This chain uses TRBV9 with TRBJ1-1, with 7 bases matching TRBD1. CDR3 length equals 14 residues. CDR1 and CDR2 from the germline V gene are SGDLS and YYNGEE. The junction had 6 bases not matched to a gene; V was cut back by 4 bases and J by 3 bases.

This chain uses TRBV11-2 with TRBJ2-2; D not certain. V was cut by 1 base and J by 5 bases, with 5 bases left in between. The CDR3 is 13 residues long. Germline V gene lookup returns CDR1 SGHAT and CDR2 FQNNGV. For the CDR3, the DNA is TGTGCCAGCAGCTTAGGTCCGACCGGGGAGCTGTTTTTT. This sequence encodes CASSLGPTGELFF.

CDR3: CASSQGSRYTGELFF. The CDR3 coding sequence is TGTGCCAGCAGCCAAGGGAGCAGGTACACCGGGGAGCTGTTTTTT. The V and J genes are TRBV14 and TRBJ2-2, with unresolved D. Trimming stripped 1 base from V and 3 bases from J, with 9 bases between. The CDR3 length is 15 residues. Germline V CDR1 and CDR2: SGHDN, FVKESK.

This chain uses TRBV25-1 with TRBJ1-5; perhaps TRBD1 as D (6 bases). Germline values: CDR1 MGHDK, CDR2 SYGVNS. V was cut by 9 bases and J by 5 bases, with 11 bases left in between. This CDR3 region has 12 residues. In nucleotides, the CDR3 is TGTGCCAGTCGAACAGGGTATCAGCCCCAGCATTTT. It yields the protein CASRTGYQPQHF.

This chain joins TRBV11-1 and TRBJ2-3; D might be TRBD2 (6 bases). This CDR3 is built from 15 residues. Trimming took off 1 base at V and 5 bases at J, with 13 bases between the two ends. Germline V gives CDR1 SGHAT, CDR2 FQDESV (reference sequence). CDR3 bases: TGTGCCAGCAGCTTAGTTAGCGGATTAGGAGATACGCAGTATTTT. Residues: CASSLVSGLGDTQYF.

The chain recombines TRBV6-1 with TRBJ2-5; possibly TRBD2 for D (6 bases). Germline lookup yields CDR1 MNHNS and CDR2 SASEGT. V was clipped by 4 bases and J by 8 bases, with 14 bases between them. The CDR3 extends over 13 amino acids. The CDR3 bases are TGTGCCAGCAGTGTTGACGGCGGGGATACCCAGTACTTC. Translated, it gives CASSVDGGDTQYF.